Listed here is a single TCR beta chain. Antigen specificity is unknown. This PCR relied on a set of 60 Vbeta primers and 13 Jbeta primers. Per the original data handling: An analysis performed later counted about 80 million unique TCR beta chains (roughly 9.9 million of them shared). Clones were sequenced by immunoSEQ multiplex PCR, and TCRdb holds only the in-frame ones, with some missing. The D gene and trimming were derived from the DNA, and the V and J assignments and clone size from that table. The sample consists of tens of thousands of clones, about four fifths of them appearing once. The source of the sample is a study of cytomegalovirus exposure and HLA in healthy donors. General study results and limits: Some V segments, TRBV6-2 and TRBV6-3 among them, were indistinguishable and were therefore excluded. The presence/absence work took it that sequencing depth was about the same across donors. Productive status was seen about 87% or about 30% of the time for most TCR beta V segments in an earlier analysis.

Trimming removed 3 bases from V and 5 bases from J; junction bases left unmatched: 8. CDR1 SGDLS and CDR2 YYNGEE come from the germline V gene. The length of the CDR3 is 16 residues. V is TRBV9 and J is TRBJ2-2, with 9 bases that match TRBD1. The source material was PBMCs. This TCR was sampled from a woman in her twenties or thirties in good health and CMV-seronegative. The CDR3 region is CASSGRQGVVTGELFF. As DNA, the CDR3 is TGTGCCAGCAGCGGAAGACAGGGGGTAGTTACCGGGGAGCTGTTTTTT.